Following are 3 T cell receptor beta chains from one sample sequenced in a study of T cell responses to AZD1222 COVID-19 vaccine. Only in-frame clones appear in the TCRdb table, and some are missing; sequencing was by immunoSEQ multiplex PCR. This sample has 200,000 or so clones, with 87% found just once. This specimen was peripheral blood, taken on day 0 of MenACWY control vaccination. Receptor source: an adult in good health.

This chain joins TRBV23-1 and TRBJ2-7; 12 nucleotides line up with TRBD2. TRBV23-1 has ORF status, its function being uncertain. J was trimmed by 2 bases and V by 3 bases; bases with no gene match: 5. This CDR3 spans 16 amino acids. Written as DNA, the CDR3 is TGCGCCAGCAGTCACCTAGCGGGAGGGGGGACCTACGAGCAGTACTTC. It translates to CASSHLAGGGTYEQYF.

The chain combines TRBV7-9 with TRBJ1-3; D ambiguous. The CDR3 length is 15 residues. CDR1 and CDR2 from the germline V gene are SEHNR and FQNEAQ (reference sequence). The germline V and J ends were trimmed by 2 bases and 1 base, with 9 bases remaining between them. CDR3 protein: CASSLFQSSGNTIYF. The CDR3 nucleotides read TGTGCCAGCAGCTTATTTCAGAGTTCTGGAAACACCATATATTTT. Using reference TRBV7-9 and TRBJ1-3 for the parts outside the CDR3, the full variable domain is DTGVSQNPRHKITKRGQNVTFRCDPISEHNRLYWYRQTLGQGPEFLTYFQNEAQLEKSRLLSDRFSAERPKGSFSTLEIQRTEQGDSAMYLCASSLFQSSGNTIYFGEGSWLTVV.

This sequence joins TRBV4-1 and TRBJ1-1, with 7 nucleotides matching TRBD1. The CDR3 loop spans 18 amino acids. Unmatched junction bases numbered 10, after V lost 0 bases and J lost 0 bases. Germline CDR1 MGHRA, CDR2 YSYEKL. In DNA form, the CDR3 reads TGCGCCAGCAGCCAAGATCTAGGGAGGGGGCCGATGAACACTGAAGCTTTCTTT. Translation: CASSQDLGRGPMNTEAFF.